This entry lists 24 T cell receptor beta chains sequenced from one sample in a study of CD8 T cells in Susac syndrome. Random hexamers primed reverse transcription of about 0.45 to 1 ug RNA. TCRdb reprocessed the immunoSEQ multiplex PCR reads with MiXCR, giving one entry per CDR3 protein. The sample consists of about 160,000 distinct CDR3 sequences, just under 95% of them appearing once. Sequenced: CD4+ T cells from PBMCs. The receptors here all came from a human donor in good health.

V is TRBV5-1 and J is TRBJ2-5; D uncertain. Germline CDR1 SGHRS, CDR2 YFSETQ. CDR3 length: 15 amino acids. Between the trimmed V and J ends, which lost 1 base and 5 bases, there was a span of 15 bases. The CDR3 reads CASSLLGSYGETQYF. In DNA, the CDR3 is TGCGCCAGCAGCTTGTTGGGCTCCTACGGGGAGACCCAGTACTTC.

The chain joins TRBV6-5 to TRBJ2-3; D may be TRBD1 or TRBD2 (5 bases each). The CDR3 is 13 amino acids. Germline assignment: CDR1 MNHEY and CDR2 SVGAGI. V was trimmed by 5 bases and J by 0 bases, leaving 6 bases between them. In nucleotides, the CDR3 is TGTGCCAGCAGTGAGGGGAGCACAGATACGCAGTATTTT. This sequence encodes CASSEGSTDTQYF.

CDR3 sequence reads: CATSGTGNEQFF. Here the CDR3 DNA reads TGTGCCACCAGTGGCACAGGTAATGAGCAGTTCTTC. This chain connects TRBV24-1 to TRBJ2-1; perhaps TRBD1 as D (5 bases). CDR3 length: 12 residues. The V gene lost 5 bases and the J gene lost 7 bases, with 8 bases spanning the gap. Germline V CDR1 and CDR2: KGHDR, SFDVKD.

This clonotype turned up a few times. J is TRBJ1-1 and V is TRBV3-1; maybe TRBD1 (5 bases). The CDR3 extends over 14 amino acids. The V gene's germline CDR1 is LGHDT and CDR2 YNNKEL (reference sequence). Trimming took off 6 bases at V and 2 bases at J, with 13 bases between the two ends. The chain's CDR3 is CASSPVGGNTEAFF. The CDR3 bases are TGTGCCAGCAGTCCGGTTGGGGGTAACACTGAAGCTTTCTTT. Full variable domain (missing parts from reference TRBV3-1 and TRBJ1-1): DTAVSQTPKYLVTQMGNDKSIKCEQNLGHDTMYWYKQDSKKFLKIMFSYNNKELIINETVPNRFSPKSPDKAHLNLHINSLELGDSAVYFCASSPVGGNTEAFFGQGTRLTVV.

This clonotype was detected a few times. The gene calls are TRBV3-1 and TRBJ1-2; D may be TRBD1 (5 bases). Germline CDR1 LGHDT, CDR2 YNNKEL (reference sequence). CDR3 length: 12 amino acids. V lost 1 base and J 8 bases, leaving 8 bases between the germline ends. The CDR3 DNA reads as TGTGCCAGCAGCCAAGTGGGGGAAGGCTACACCTTC. Its protein product is CASSQVGEGYTF.

The chain employs TRBV2 and TRBJ1-2; possible D gene TRBD1, 5 bases. The CDR3 runs to 13 residues. V lost 11 bases and J 0 bases, leaving 13 bases between the germline ends. CDR1 and CDR2 from the germline V gene are SNHLY and FYNNEI. The CDR3 reads CAGATTANYGYTF. The CDR3 coding sequence is TGTGCCGGGGCCACAACCGCTAACTATGGCTACACCTTC.

V gene TRBV6-7 combines with J gene TRBJ1-5; D ambiguous. TRBV6-7 is an ORF, with its function uncertain. The length of the CDR3 is 12 residues. Trimming left V 1 base short and J 6 bases short, with 4 bases between. The CDR3 DNA reads TGTGCCAGCAGTTACTGTGGTCAGCCCCAGCATTTT. It codes for CASSYCGQPQHF.

The rearrangement links TRBV7-2 to TRBJ1-2; D unclear. Germline V CDR1 and CDR2: SGHTA, FQGNSA. The CDR3 spans 14 residues. Trimming removed 2 bases at V and 4 bases at J, with 11 bases between. The CDR3 loop reads CASSLIGGSYGYTF. CDR3 DNA: TGTGCCAGCAGCTTAATCGGCGGCAGCTATGGCTACACCTTC.

The rearrangement joins TRBV12-3 or TRBV12-4 to TRBJ2-3, with D perhaps given as TRBD1 or TRBD2 (5 bases each). The CDR3 is 16 residues long. Trimming removed 5 bases from V and 0 bases from J, with 15 bases in between. The DNA for the CDR3 is TGTGCCAGCAGTGCCTCGGGACGGGTGAGCACAGATACGCAGTATTTT. It encodes CASSASGRVSTDTQYF.

V usage is TRBV5-1 and J usage is TRBJ1-1; D is uncertain. Germline CDR1 is SGHRS and CDR2 is YFSETQ. Trimming pared 2 bases from V and 4 bases from J, leaving 9 bases between. This CDR3 has 13 residues. CDR3 region: CASSFLVGTEAFF. CDR3 nucleotides: TGCGCCAGCAGCTTTTTGGTCGGCACTGAAGCTTTCTTT.

The rearrangement uses TRBV20-1 and TRBJ2-7, with D perhaps TRBD1 or TRBD2 (5 bases each). There are 15 residues in the CDR3. CDR1 is DFQATT and CDR2 is SNEGSKA in the germline V gene (reference sequence). V dropped 7 bases and J dropped 6 bases, with 25 bases sitting between them. CDR3 amino acids: CSGARGPVQIGEQYF. The CDR3 DNA reads as TGCAGTGGGGCAAGGGGACCCGTTCAAATAGGCGAGCAGTACTTC.

This sequence joins TRBV20-1 and TRBJ2-1; 14 bases line up with TRBD2. This CDR3 spans 15 amino acids. The V gene's germline CDR1 is DFQATT and CDR2 SNEGSKA (reference sequence). Germline trimming cut 6 bases from V and 5 bases from J; bases unmatched to any gene: 6. Here the CDR3 reads CSAEGLAGVHNEQFF. In DNA, the CDR3 is TGCAGTGCCGAGGGACTAGCGGGGGTCCACAATGAGCAGTTCTTC.

The J gene is TRBJ1-3, the V gene TRBV5-1; tentative D call: TRBD1 (6 bases). With 3 bases removed from V and 5 bases from J, the gap between germline ends came to 12 bases. The CDR3 has 14 residues. The V gene's germline CDR1 is SGHRS and CDR2 YFSETQ. CDR3 nucleotide sequence: TGCGCCAGCAGCTCAGGGGCGAGTAGAAACACCATATATTTT. It specifies CASSSGASRNTIYF. The entire variable domain, with the rest obtained from reference TRBV5-1 and TRBJ1-3, is as follows: KAGVTQTPRYLIKTRGQQVTLSCSPISGHRSVSWYQQTPGQGLQFLFEYFSETQRNKGNFPGRFSGRQFSNSRSEMNVSTLELGDSALYLCASSSGASRNTIYFGEGSWLTVV.

The chain couples TRBV7-3 to TRBJ2-2; D is ambiguous. Germline loops: CDR1 SGHTA, CDR2 FQGTGA. The CDR3 loop spans 12 amino acids. The V and J ends lost 5 bases and 6 bases respectively, with 7 bases between them. CDR3 nucleotide sequence: TGTGCCAGCAGCGCTGGATCCGGGGAGCTGTTTTTT. This codes for CASSAGSGELFF.

The chain uses TRBV29-1 and TRBJ2-7, with 7 bases lining up with TRBD1. Per the germline V gene, CDR1 is SQVTM and CDR2 is ANQGSEA. The CDR3 loop spans 13 amino acids. Trimming removed 6 bases from V and 1 base from J; junction bases left unmatched: 6. In nucleotides, the CDR3 is TGCAGCGTAATTGACAGGGATTCCTACGAGCAGTACTTC. This encodes CSVIDRDSYEQYF.

CDR3 nucleotide sequence: TGTGCCAGCAGCCACGGGACAGGTGGTTCACCCCTCCACTTT. Encoded protein: CASSHGTGGSPLHF. The rearrangement joins TRBV7-3 to TRBJ1-6; 8 nucleotides agree with TRBD1. The CDR3 is 14 residues long. The germline gives CDR1 SGHTA, CDR2 FQGTGA. Losses at the gene ends were 5 bases for V and 9 bases for J; bases not matched to a gene: 6. The full variable domain, rest sourced from reference TRBV7-3 and TRBJ1-6, is GAGVSQTPSNKVTEKGKYVELRCDPISGHTALYWYRQSLGQGPEFLIYFQGTGAADDSGLPNDRFFAVRPEGSVSTLKIQRTERGDSAVYLCASSHGTGGSPLHFGNGTRLTVT.

The chain employs TRBV27 and TRBJ1-1; D is unresolved. Trimming pared 4 bases from V and 0 bases from J, leaving 9 bases between. CDR3 size: 14 residues. CDR1 and CDR2 (germline): MNHEY, SMNVEV (reference sequence). CDR3 sequence: CASSWNGMNTEAFF. CDR3 coding DNA: TGTGCCAGCAGTTGGAACGGAATGAACACTGAAGCTTTCTTT.

V usage is TRBV7-8 and J usage is TRBJ2-2; 14 nucleotides align to TRBD2. V lost 5 bases, J lost 4 bases, and 9 bases stayed unmatched. From germline, CDR1 is SGHVS and CDR2 FQNEAQ. This CDR3 contains 18 residues. The CDR3 DNA follows: TGTGCCAGCAGCGGGGGGACTAGCGGGGGCGGTATCACCGGGGAGCTGTTTTTT. Translating gives CASSGGTSGGGITGELFF.

The CDR3 is CSPGTSGGEQFF. The CDR3 nucleotides read TGCAGCCCGGGGACTAGTGGCGGTGAGCAGTTCTTC. This rearrangement joins TRBV29-1 to TRBJ2-1, with 8 bases that match TRBD2. Germline V CDR1 and CDR2: SQVTM, ANQGSEA. V dropped 8 bases and J dropped 9; count of bases not matched to a gene: 9. This CDR3 spans 12 amino acids.

The V and J genes are TRBV3-1 and TRBJ2-5, with 9 bases lining up with TRBD2. This CDR3 is 18 amino acids long. Germline lookup yields CDR1 LGHDT and CDR2 YNNKEL (reference sequence). The V segment lost 0 bases and the J segment 5 bases; nucleotides outside the gene matches: 13. The CDR3 DNA sequence: TGTGCCAGCAGCCAAGATGGAGGAGCGGGGGGCCGGCGGGAGACCCAGTACTTC. This gives the protein CASSQDGGAGGRRETQYF.

The chain carries TRBV11-2 and TRBJ1-6, with unresolved D. CDR1 SGHAT and CDR2 FQNNGV come from the germline V gene. There are 11 residues in the CDR3. Trimming stripped 5 bases from V and 16 bases from J, with 12 bases between. The CDR3 DNA sequence: TGTGCCAGCAGCCCAACTTCGTTTCTCCACTTT. It is translated as CASSPTSFLHF.

This rearrangement joins TRBV20-1 to TRBJ2-7, with D possibly being TRBD1 or TRBD2 (5 bases each). CDR3 length: 14 residues. V dropped 5 bases and J dropped 6 bases, with 20 bases sitting between them. In germline, CDR1 is DFQATT, CDR2 SNEGSKA (reference sequence). The CDR3 DNA sequence: TGCAGTGCTCTCGTTCGGGGCAGGATGGGCGAGCAGTACTTC. It codes for CSALVRGRMGEQYF.

This rearrangement joins TRBV10-2 to TRBJ1-1; weak D call: TRBD1 (6 bases). Between the trimmed V and J ends, which lost 5 bases and 5 bases, there was a span of 9 bases. This CDR3 is built from 12 residues. Germline V gene lookup returns CDR1 WSHSY and CDR2 SAAADI. The DNA of the CDR3 is TGCGCCAGCAGTTCACAGGGAACTGAAGCTTTCTTT. Residues: CASSSQGTEAFF.

The rearrangement links TRBV11-2 to TRBJ1-1; 7 nucleotides align to TRBD1. V shed 3 bases, J shed 1 base, and the junction held 11 bases outside the gene matches. The germline V gene has CDR1 SGHAT and CDR2 FQNNGV. This CDR3 comprises 17 residues. As DNA, the CDR3 is TGTGCCAGCAGCTTCAGACAGGGCAGGGGGACGAACACTGAAGCTTTCTTT. This gives the protein CASSFRQGRGTNTEAFF.